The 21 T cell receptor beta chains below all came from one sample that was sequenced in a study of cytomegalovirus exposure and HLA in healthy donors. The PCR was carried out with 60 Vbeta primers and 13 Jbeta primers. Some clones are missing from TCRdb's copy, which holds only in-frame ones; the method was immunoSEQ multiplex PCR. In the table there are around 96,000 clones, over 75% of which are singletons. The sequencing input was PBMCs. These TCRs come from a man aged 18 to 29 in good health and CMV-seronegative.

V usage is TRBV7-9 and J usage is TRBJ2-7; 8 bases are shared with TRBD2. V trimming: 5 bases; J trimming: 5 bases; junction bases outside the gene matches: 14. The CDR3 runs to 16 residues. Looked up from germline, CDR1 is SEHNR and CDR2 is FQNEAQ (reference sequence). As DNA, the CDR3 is TGTGCCAGCAGCCGGGGGTCGGGAGGGTTCCCCCACGAGCAGTACTTC. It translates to CASSRGSGGFPHEQYF. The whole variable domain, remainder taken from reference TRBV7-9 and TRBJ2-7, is DTGVSQNPRHKITKRGQNVTFRCDPISEHNRLYWYRQTLGQGPEFLTYFQNEAQLEKSRLLSDRFSAERPKGSFSTLEIQRTEQGDSAMYLCASSRGSGGFPHEQYFGPGTRLTVT.

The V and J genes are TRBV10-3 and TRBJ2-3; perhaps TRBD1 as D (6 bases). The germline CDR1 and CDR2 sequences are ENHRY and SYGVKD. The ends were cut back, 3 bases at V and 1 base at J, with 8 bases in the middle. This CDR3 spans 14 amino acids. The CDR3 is CAISEQGGTDTQYF. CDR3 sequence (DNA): TGTGCCATCAGTGAACAGGGAGGCACAGATACGCAGTATTTT.

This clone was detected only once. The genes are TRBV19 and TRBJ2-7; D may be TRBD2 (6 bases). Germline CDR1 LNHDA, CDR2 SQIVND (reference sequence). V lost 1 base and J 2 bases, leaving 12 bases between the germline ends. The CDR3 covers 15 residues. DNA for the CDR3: TGTGCCAGTAGTATAGTGGCGGGGCACACCTACGAGCAGTACTTC. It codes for CASSIVAGHTYEQYF.

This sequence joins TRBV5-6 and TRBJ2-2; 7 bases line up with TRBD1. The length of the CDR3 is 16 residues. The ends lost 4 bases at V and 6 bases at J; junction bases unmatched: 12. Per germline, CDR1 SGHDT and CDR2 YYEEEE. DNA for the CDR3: TGTGCCAGCAGCCTCTTGTACAGGGGTATGGCCGGGGAGCTGTTTTTT. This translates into CASSLLYRGMAGELFF. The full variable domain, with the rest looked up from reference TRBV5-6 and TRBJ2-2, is DAGVTQSPTHLIKTRGQQVTLRCSPKSGHDTVSWYQQALGQGPQFIFQYYEEEERQRGNFPDRFSGHQFPNYSSELNVNALLLGDSALYLCASSLLYRGMAGELFFGEGSRLTVL.

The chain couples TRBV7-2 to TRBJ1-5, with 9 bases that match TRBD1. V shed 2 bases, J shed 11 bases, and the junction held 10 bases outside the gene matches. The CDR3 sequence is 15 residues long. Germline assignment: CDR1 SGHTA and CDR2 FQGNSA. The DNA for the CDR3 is TGTGCCAGCAGCTTAACGGGACAGGGCCGGTTGGCCCAGCATTTT. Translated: CASSLTGQGRLAQHF.

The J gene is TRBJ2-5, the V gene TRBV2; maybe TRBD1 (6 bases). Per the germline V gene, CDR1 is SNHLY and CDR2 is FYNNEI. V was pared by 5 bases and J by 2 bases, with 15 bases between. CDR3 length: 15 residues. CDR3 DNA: TGTGCCAGCAGTATACAGGGCCTGAAGCAAGAGACCCAGTACTTC. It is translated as CASSIQGLKQETQYF.

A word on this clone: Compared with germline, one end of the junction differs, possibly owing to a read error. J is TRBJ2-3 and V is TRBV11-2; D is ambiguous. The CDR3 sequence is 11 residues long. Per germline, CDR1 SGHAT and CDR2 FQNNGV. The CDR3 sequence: CASSLPARPHF. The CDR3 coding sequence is TGTGCCAGCAGCTTACCCGCGAGGCCTCATTTT.

The CDR3 spells CASSLGRRAEETQYF. The CDR3 nucleotides read TGTGCCAGCAGCCTCGGACGTCGAGCGGAAGAGACCCAGTACTTC. The chain couples TRBV11-3 to TRBJ2-5, with D possibly matching TRBD2 (5 bases). The V end was cut by 5 bases, the J end by 3 bases, with 16 bases between. Germline V gene sequence: CDR1 SGHNT, CDR2 YENEEA. The CDR3 contains 15 residues.

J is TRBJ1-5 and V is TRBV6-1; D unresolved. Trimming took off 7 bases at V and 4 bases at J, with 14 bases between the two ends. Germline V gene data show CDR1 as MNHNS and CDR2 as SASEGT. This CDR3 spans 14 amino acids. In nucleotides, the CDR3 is TGTGCCAGCAAGGAGGGAGTGAGAAATCAGCCCCAGCATTTT. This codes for CASKEGVRNQPQHF.

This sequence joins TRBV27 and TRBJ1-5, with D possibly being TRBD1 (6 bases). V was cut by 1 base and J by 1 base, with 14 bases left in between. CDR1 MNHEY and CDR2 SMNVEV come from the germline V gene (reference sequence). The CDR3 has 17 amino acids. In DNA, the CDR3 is TGTGCCAGCAGTTTATGGGCAGGGGCTTTGAGCAATCAGCCCCAGCATTTT. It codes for CASSLWAGALSNQPQHF.

CDR3 protein: CASSLAPGHRDIQYF. The CDR3, as DNA: TGTGCCAGTAGTCTAGCCCCGGGACACCGGGACATTCAGTACTTC. This chain links TRBV19 with TRBJ2-4; D possibly corresponds to TRBD1 (6 bases). CDR1 and CDR2 (germline): LNHDA, SQIVND (reference sequence). The CDR3 covers 15 residues. V was trimmed by 5 bases and J by 8 bases, leaving 19 bases between them.

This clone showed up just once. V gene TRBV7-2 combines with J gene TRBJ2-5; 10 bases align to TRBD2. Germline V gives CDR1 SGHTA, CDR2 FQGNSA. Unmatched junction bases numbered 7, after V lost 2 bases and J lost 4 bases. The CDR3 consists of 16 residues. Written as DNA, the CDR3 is TGTGCCAGCAGCTTATGGGGGTCTAGCGGGGGAGAGACCCAGTACTTC. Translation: CASSLWGSSGGETQYF.

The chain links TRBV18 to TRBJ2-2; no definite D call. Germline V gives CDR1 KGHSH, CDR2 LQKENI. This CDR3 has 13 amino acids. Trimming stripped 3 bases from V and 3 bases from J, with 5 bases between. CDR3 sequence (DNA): TGTGCCAGCTCACCCCATGACACCGGGGAGCTGTTTTTT. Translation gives CASSPHDTGELFF.

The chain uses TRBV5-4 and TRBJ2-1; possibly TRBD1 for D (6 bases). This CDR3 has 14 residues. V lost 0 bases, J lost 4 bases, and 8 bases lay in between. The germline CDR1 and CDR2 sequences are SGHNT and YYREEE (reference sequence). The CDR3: CASSLGDRYNEQFF. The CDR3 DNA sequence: TGTGCCAGCAGCTTGGGAGACAGGTACAATGAGCAGTTCTTC. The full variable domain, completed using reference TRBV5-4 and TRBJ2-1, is ETGVTQSPTHLIKTRGQQVTLRCSSQSGHNTVSWYQQALGQGPQFIFQYYREEENGRGNFPPRFSGLQFPNYSSELNVNALELDDSALYLCASSLGDRYNEQFFGPGTRLTVL.

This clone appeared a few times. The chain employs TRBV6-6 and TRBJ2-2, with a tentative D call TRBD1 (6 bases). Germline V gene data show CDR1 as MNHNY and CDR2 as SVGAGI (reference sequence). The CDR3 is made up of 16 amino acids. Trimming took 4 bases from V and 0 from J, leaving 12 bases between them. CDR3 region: CASSLGQHANTGELFF. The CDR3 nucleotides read TGTGCCAGCAGTTTAGGACAGCACGCGAACACCGGGGAGCTGTTTTTT.

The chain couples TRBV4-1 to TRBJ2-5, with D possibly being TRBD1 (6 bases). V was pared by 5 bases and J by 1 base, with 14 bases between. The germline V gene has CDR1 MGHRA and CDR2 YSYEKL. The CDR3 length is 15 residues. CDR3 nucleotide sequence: TGCGCCAGCAGCAGAGGGGACATTGGCCAAGAGACCCAGTACTTC. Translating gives CASSRGDIGQETQYF.

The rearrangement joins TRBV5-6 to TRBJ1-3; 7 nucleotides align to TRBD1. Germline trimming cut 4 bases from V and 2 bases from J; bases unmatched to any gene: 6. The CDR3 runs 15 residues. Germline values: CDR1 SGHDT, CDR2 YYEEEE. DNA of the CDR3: TGTGCCAGCAGCGTTACAGGGGAGACTGGAAACACCATATATTTT. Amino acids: CASSVTGETGNTIYF.

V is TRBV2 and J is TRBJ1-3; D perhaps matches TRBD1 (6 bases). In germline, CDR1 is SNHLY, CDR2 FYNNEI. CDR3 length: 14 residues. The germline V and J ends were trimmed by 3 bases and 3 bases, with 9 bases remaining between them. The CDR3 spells CASSEGANGNTIYF. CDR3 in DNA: TGTGCCAGCAGTGAGGGGGCTAATGGAAACACCATATATTTT.

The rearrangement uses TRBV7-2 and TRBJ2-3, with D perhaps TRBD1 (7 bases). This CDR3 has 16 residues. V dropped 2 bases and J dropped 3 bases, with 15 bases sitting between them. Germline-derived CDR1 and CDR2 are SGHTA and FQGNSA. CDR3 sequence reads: CASSLSAGGRTDTQYF. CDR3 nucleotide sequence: TGTGCCAGCAGCTTATCGGCAGGGGGGCGGACAGATACGCAGTATTTT.

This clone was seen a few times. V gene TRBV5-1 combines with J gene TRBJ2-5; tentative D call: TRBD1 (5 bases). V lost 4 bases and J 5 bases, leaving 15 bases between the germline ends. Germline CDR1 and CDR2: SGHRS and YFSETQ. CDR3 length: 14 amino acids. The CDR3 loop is CASSPGISGETQYF. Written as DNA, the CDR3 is TGCGCCAGCAGCCCAGGGATCAGTGGGGAGACCCAGTACTTC. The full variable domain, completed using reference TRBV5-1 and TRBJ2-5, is KAGVTQTPRYLIKTRGQQVTLSCSPISGHRSVSWYQQTPGQGLQFLFEYFSETQRNKGNFPGRFSGRQFSNSRSEMNVSTLELGDSALYLCASSPGISGETQYFGPGTRLLVL.

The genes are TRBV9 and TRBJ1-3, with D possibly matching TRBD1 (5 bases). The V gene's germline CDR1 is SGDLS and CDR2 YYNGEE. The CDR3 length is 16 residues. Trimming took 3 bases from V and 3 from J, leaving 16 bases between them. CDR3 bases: TGTGCCAGCAGCGCCCCCCGGGGGGGACTTGGAAACACCATATATTTT. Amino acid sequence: CASSAPRGGLGNTIYF. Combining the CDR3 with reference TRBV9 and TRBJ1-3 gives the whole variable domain DSGVTQTPKHLITATGQRVTLRCSPRSGDLSVYWYQQSLDQGLQFLIQYYNGEERAKGNILERFSAQQFPDLHSELNLSSLELGDSALYFCASSAPRGGLGNTIYFGEGSWLTVV.